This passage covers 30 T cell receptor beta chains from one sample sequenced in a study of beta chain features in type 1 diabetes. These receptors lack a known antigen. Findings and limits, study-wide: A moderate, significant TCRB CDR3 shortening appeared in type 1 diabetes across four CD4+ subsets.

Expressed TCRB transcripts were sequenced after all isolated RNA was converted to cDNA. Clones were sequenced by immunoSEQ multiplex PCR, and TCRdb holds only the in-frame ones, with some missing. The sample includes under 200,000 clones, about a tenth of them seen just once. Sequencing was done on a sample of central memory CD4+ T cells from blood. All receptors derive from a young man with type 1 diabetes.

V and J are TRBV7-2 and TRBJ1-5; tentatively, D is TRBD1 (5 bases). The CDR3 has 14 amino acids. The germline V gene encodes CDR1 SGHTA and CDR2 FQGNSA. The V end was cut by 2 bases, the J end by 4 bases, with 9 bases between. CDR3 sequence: CASSLRGTNQPQHF. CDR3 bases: TGTGCCAGCAGCTTACGGGGGACTAATCAGCCCCAGCATTTT.

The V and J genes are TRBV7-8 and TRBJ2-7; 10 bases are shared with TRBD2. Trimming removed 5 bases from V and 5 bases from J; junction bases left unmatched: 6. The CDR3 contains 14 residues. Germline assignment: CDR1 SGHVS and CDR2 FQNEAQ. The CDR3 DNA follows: TGTGCCAGCAGCCAGACTAGCGGGTACCACGAGCAGTACTTC. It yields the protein CASSQTSGYHEQYF. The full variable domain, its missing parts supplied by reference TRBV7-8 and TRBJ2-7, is GAGVSQSPRYKVAKRGQDVALRCDPISGHVSLFWYQQALGQGPEFLTYFQNEAQLDKSGLPSDRFFAERPEGSVSTLKIQRTQQEDSAVYLCASSQTSGYHEQYFGPGTRLTVT.

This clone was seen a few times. The CDR3 DNA sequence: TGTGCCAGCAGCCCACAGGGGGCCCTCGGGGAGACCCAGTACTTC. This translates into CASSPQGALGETQYF. The chain has TRBV7-7 and TRBJ2-5; the match to TRBD1 covers 9 bases. The germline V gene encodes CDR1 SSHAT and CDR2 FNYEAQ (reference sequence). Trimming took 5 bases from V and 5 from J; bases not matched to a gene: 9. The CDR3 extends over 15 amino acids.

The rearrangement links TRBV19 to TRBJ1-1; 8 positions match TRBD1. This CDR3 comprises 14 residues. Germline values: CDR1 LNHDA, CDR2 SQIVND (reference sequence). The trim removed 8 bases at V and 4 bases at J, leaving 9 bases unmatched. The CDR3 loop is CASQETGGRTEAFF. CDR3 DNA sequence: TGTGCCAGTCAGGAAACAGGGGGTCGCACTGAAGCTTTCTTT.

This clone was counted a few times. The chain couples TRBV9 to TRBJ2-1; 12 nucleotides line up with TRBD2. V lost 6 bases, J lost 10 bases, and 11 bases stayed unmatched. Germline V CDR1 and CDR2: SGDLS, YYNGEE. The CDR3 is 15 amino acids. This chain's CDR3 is CASIRSGLAGGEQFF. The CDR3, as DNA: TGTGCCAGCATCAGATCGGGGCTAGCGGGAGGGGAGCAGTTCTTC.

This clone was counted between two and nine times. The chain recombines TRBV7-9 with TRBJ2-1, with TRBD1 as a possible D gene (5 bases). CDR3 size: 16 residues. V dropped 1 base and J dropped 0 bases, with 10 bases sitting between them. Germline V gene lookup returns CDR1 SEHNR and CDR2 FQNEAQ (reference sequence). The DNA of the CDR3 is TGTGCCAGCAGCTTAGGAACAGGTAGCTCCTACAATGAGCAGTTCTTC. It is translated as CASSLGTGSSYNEQFF.

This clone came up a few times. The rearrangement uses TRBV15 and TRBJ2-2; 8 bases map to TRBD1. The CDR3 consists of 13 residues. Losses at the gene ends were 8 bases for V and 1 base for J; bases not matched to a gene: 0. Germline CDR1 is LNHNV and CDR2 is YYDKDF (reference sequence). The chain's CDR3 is CATGQGNTGELFF. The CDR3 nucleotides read TGTGCCACCGGACAGGGGAACACCGGGGAGCTGTTTTTT.

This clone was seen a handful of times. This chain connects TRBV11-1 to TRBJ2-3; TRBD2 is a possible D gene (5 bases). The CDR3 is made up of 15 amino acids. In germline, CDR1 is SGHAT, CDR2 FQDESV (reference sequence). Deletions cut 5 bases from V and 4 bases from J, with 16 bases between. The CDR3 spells CASSPNTRVADTQYF. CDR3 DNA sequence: TGTGCCAGCAGCCCAAACACTAGAGTTGCAGATACGCAGTATTTT.

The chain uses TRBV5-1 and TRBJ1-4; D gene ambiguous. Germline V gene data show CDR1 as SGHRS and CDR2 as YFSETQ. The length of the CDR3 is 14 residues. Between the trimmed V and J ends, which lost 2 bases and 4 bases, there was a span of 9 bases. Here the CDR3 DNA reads TGCGCCAGCAGCTTCGAACTGCGTAATGAAAAACTGTTTTTT. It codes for CASSFELRNEKLFF.

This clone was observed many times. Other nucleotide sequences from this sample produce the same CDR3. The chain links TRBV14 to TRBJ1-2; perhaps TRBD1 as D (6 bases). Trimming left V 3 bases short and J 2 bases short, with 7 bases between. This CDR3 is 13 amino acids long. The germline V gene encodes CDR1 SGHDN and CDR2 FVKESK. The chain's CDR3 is CASSHRGNYGYTF. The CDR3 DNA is TGTGCCAGCAGCCACAGGGGAAACTATGGCTACACCTTC.

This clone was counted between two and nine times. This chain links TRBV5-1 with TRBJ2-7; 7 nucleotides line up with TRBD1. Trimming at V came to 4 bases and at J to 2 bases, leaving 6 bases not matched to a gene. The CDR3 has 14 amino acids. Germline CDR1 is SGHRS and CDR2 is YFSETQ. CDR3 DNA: TGCGCCAGCAGCATAGGGGGCCTCACCTACGAGCAGTACTTC. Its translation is CASSIGGLTYEQYF.

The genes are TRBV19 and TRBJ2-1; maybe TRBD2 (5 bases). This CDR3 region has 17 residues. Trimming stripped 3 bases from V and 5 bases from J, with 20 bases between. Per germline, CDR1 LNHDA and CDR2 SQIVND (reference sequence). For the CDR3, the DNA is TGTGCCAGTAGTATTAAGTTGGTGGCGGACTTGAACAATGAGCAGTTCTTC. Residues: CASSIKLVADLNNEQFF.

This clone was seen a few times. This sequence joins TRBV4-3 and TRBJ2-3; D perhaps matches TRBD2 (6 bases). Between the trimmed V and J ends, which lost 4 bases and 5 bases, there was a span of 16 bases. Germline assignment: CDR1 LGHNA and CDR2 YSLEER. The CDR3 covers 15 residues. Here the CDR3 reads CASSRNRDGGDTQYF. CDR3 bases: TGCGCCAGCAGCCGAAATCGAGACGGGGGAGATACGCAGTATTTT.

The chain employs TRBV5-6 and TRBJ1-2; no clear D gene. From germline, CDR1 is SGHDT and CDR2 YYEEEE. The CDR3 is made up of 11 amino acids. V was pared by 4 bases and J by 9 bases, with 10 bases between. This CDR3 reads CASSNPRSYTF. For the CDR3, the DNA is TGTGCCAGCAGCAACCCCAGAAGCTACACCTTC.

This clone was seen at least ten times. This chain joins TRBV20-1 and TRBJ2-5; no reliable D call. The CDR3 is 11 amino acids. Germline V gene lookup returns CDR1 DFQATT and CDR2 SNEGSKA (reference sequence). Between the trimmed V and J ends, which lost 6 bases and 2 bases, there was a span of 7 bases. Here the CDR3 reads CSASLQETQYF. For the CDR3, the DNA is TGCAGTGCGAGCTTACAAGAGACCCAGTACTTC.

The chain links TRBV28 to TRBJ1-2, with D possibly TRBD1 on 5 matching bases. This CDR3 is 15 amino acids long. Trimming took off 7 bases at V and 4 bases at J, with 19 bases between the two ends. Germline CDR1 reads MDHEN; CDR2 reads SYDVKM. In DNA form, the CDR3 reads TGTGCCAGCATTCGGTCCCCGGGTAGGGGCTATGGCTACACCTTC. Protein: CASIRSPGRGYGYTF.

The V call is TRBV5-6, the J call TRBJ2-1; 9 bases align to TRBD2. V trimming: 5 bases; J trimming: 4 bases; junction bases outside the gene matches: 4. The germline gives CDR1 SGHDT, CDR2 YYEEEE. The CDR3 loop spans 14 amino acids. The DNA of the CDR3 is TGTGCCAGCAGTTGGACTAGCGCGTACAATGAGCAGTTCTTC. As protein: CASSWTSAYNEQFF.

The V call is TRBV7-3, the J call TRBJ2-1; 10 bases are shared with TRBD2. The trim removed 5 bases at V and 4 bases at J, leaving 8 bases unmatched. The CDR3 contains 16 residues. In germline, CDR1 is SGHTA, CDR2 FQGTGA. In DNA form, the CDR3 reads TGTGCCAGCAGCACGTCGCCGGGACTAGCGTACAATGAGCAGTTCTTC. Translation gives CASSTSPGLAYNEQFF.

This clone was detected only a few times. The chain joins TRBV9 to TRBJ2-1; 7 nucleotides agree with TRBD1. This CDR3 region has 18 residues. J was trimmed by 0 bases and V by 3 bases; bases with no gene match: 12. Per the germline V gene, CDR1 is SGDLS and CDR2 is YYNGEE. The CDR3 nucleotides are TGTGCCAGCAGCGCCCCTCCAGGGGGAATTAGCTCCTACAATGAGCAGTTCTTC. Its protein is CASSAPPGGISSYNEQFF.

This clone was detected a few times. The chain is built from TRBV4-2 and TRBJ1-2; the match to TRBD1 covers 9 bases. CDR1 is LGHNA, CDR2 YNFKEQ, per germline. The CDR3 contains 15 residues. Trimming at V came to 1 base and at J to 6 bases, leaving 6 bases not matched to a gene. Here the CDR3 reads CASSQAGTGLHGYTF. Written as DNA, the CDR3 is TGTGCCAGCAGCCAAGCCGGGACAGGGCTTCATGGCTACACCTTC.

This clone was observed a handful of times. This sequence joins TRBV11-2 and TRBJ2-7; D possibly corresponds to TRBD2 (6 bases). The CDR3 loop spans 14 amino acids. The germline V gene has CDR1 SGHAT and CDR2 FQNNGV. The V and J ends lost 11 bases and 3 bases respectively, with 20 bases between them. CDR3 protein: CASTRDFPDYEQYF. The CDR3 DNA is TGTGCCTCGACTCGGGACTTCCCAGACTACGAGCAGTACTTC.

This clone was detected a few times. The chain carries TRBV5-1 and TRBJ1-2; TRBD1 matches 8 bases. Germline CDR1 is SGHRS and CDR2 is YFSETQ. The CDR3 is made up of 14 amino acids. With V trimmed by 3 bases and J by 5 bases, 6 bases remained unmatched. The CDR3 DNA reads TGCGCCAGCAGCTCTGGACAGGGTCTTTATGGCTACACCTTC. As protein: CASSSGQGLYGYTF.

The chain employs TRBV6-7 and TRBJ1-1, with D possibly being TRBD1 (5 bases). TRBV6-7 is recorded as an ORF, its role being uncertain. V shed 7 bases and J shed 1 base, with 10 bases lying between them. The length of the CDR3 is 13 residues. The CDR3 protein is CASNGHQNTEAFF. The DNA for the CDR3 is TGTGCCAGCAACGGACACCAGAACACTGAAGCTTTCTTT.

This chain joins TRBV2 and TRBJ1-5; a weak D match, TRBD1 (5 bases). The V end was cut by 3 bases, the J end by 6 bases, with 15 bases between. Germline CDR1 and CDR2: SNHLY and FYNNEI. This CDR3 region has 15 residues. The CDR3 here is CASSEERGKTQPQHF. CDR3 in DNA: TGTGCCAGCAGTGAGGAGCGGGGGAAGACTCAGCCCCAGCATTTT.

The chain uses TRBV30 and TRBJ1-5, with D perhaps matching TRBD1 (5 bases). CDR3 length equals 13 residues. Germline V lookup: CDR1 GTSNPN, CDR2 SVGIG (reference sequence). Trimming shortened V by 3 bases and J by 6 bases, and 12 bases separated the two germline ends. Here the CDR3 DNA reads TGTGCCTGGAGCACTCAGGGCACTCAGCCCCAGCATTTT. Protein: CAWSTQGTQPQHF.

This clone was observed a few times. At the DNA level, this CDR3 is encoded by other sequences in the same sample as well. The CDR3 sequence: CASSIGTSGYEQYF. The CDR3 nucleotides read TGTGCCAGTAGTATTGGAACTAGCGGGTACGAGCAGTACTTC. This rearrangement joins TRBV19 to TRBJ2-7; 9 bases match TRBD2. V dropped 3 bases and J dropped 4; count of bases not matched to a gene: 4. The CDR3 extends over 14 amino acids. Germline assignment: CDR1 LNHDA and CDR2 SQIVND (reference sequence).

CDR3: CASSVENRPYEQYF. The CDR3 DNA follows: TGTGCCAGCAGCGTAGAAAACAGACCCTACGAGCAGTACTTC. J is TRBJ2-7 and V is TRBV9; no clear D gene. Germline V lookup: CDR1 SGDLS, CDR2 YYNGEE. Trimming removed 0 bases at V and 2 bases at J, with 9 bases between. The CDR3 contains 14 residues.

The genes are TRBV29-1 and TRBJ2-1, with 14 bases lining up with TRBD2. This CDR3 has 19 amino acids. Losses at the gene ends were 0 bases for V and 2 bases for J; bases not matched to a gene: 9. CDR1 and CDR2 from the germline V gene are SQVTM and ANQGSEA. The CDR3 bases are TGCAGCGTTGAAGAAGTCCCGGGACTAGCGGGGGCAGCCTACAATGAGCAGTTCTTC. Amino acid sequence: CSVEEVPGLAGAAYNEQFF.

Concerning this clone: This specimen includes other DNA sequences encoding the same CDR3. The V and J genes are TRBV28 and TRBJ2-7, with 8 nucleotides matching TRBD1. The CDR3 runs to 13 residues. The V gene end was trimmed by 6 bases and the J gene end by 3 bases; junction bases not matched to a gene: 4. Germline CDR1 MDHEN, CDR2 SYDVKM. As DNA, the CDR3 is TGTGCCAGCAGCTCGGGACAGGACTACGAGCAGTACTTC. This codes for CASSSGQDYEQYF.

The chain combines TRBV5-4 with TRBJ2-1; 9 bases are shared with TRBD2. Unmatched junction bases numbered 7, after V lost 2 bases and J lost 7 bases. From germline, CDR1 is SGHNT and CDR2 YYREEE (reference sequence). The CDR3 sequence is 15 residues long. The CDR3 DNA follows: TGTGCCAGCAGCTTAAGCGGGAGGAGTGGGAATGAGCAGTTCTTC. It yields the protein CASSLSGRSGNEQFF.